The table lists the clone carrying this T cell receptor (beta chain) with a few counts. Antigen specificity is unknown. Approximately 10 milliliters of peripheral blood were collected from each participant. PCR was run on genomic DNA. The TCR beta CDR3 region was amplified using 30 forward and 13 reverse primers. TCRdb re-analysed the multiplex PCR reads in MiXCR, keeping a single row per CDR3 protein. The table has more than 250,000 distinct CDR3 sequences, 45% to 60% seen once. V was pared by 0 bases and J by 5 bases, with 13 bases between. The V gene's germline CDR1 is SGHRS and CDR2 YFSETQ. This CDR3 contains 15 residues. This sample is part of a study of type 1 and type 2 diabetes patients. Background on the study: T cells were magnetically sorted from PBMCs as CD4+ or CD8+ subsets. Across the study, approximately 19 million paired-end reads were produced.

Findings and caveats of the study: V and J gene usage correlated at roughly 0.97 between type 2 diabetes and control samples.

The chain links TRBV5-1 to TRBJ2-3; a weak D match, TRBD2 (5 bases). Sequencing used peripheral blood mononuclear cells (PBMCs). This clonotype was obtained from a young man with type 2 diabetes. The DNA for the CDR3 is TGCGCCAGCAGCTTGGAGGGTAACCGGGGAGATACGCAGTATTTT. It translates to CASSLEGNRGDTQYF.